The clone carrying this T cell receptor (beta chain) was seen more than once but under ten times. Its antigen is currently unknown. This record comes from a study of blood T cells in healthy people across ages. Notes on the study in general: Roughly linear age-related decline in beta diversity appeared, significant by age around 40.

Germline V gene data show CDR1 as WSHSY and CDR2 as SAAADI. This CDR3 comprises 15 residues. Trimming shortened V by 2 bases and J by 6 bases, and 14 bases separated the two germline ends. Combining a sample-barcoded 5' primer with a J-beta primer mix, a second PCR ran for roughly 6 to 11 cycles. Every cDNA molecule bore a tag from a template-switch adaptor containing 12 random nucleotides. TCRdb fed the 5' RACE reads into MiXCR, producing one record per CDR3 protein. The table includes just over 1 million distinct CDR3 sequences, 40% to 50% detected once. This TCR came from a woman aged 60 to 75 in good health. J is TRBJ2-1 and V is TRBV10-2; weak D call: TRBD2 (5 bases). Sequenced: blood. The CDR3 DNA sequence: TGCGCCAGCAGTGAGGACTATAACCGGGGCAATGAGCAGTTCTTC. Its translation: CASSEDYNRGNEQFF.